This T cell receptor (beta chain) was observed in a study of blood T cell repertoires in COVID-19. About the study: COVID-19 samples, acute and convalescent, were from the United States, Italy and Spain. PBMCs, B-cell-depleted T cells, or T cells provided the cDNA or gDNA that made up the material.

The CDR3 loop spans 15 amino acids. The germline gives CDR1 LGHNT, CDR2 FRNRAP. Trimming removed 0 bases at V and 10 bases at J, with 18 bases between. In the authors' workflow: By means of reference gene primer amplification, nucleated cell counts were estimated. TCRdb's copy holds only in-frame clones and misses some; the assay was immunoSEQ multiplex PCR. V and J calls and clone size are those listed in that table; D and trimming were worked out from the DNA. This sample has more than 95,000 clones; about 85% occur once, and the top ten carry 25% to 30%. The specimen sequenced was peripheral blood. The J gene is TRBJ1-2, the V gene TRBV12-5; tentatively, D is TRBD1 (5 bases). The TCR originated in a woman over 75 with acute or convalescent COVID-19. The CDR3 DNA is TGTGCTAGTGGTTTGGTCCCCGACAGTCCGGGAGTCTACACCTTC. Translated, it gives CASGLVPDSPGVYTF.